This T cell receptor (beta chain) was identified in a study of OX40 agonist ivuxolimab in advanced cancers. Study summary: People in dose escalation had one of these cancers: hepatocellular carcinoma, melanoma, renal cell or head and neck cancer. Patients achieving partial responses numbered three: one hepatocellular carcinoma case and two cutaneous melanoma cases.

Prior autoimmune disease or systemic immunosuppression barred patients. Overall study findings and caveats: CD8+ T cells were the subset that, on average, had more expanded clones than CD4+.

Clones were read by immunoSEQ multiplex PCR, and TCRdb kept only the in-frame ones, dropping some. The sample holds 76,000 or so clones, over 90% seen once. In the case of this clone: What it binds is not known.

The CDR3 covers 16 residues. J gave up 4 bases and V 4 bases, and 9 bases lay outside the gene matches. Germline CDR1 SGHRS, CDR2 YFSETQ. This chain links TRBV5-1 with TRBJ1-3; 9 bases are shared with TRBD1. The sequence was obtained from an adult with an advanced solid tumor such as melanoma, head and neck, liver or kidney cancer. Here the sequenced sample was CD4+ or CD8+ T cells sorted from blood, taken in a trial of the OX40 agonist ivuxolimab. CDR3 protein: CASSLGQGSSGNTIYF. CDR3 DNA: TGCGCCAGCAGCCTAGGACAGGGGTCATCCGGAAACACCATATATTTT.